The 21 T cell receptor beta chains below come from one sample, sequenced in a study of blood T cell repertoires in COVID-19. Repertoires were generated with immunoSEQ multiplex PCR, while TCRdb's copy carries only in-frame clones and drops some. In the table there are more than 200,000 clones, roughly four fifths of which are singletons. The sequencing sample was made of peripheral blood. All receptors derive from an elderly man with acute or convalescent COVID-19.

The chain carries TRBV10-3 and TRBJ1-5; 8 nucleotides align to TRBD1. Germline V gene sequence: CDR1 ENHRY, CDR2 SYGVKD. J was trimmed by 3 bases and V by 4 bases; bases with no gene match: 2. CDR3 length: 14 residues. This CDR3 is CAISGTGINQPQHF. The CDR3 nucleotides are TGTGCCATCAGTGGGACAGGGATCAATCAGCCCCAGCATTTT.

This clone was seen a handful of times. This chain links TRBV6-4 with TRBJ2-3; D call uncertain. Germline loops: CDR1 MRHNA, CDR2 SNTAGT. CDR3 length: 15 amino acids. V was shortened by 2 bases and J by 0 bases, with 9 bases between the two germline ends. The CDR3 nucleotides are TGTGCCAGCAGTGACCGGGTTTTTAGCACAGATACGCAGTATTTT. Translation gives CASSDRVFSTDTQYF.

The chain combines TRBV18 with TRBJ2-4; no clear D gene. The CDR3 loop spans 17 amino acids. V was pared by 1 base and J by 5 bases, with 18 bases between. Per germline, CDR1 KGHSH and CDR2 LQKENI. The CDR3 reads CASSPRQRRASQNIQYF. The CDR3 bases are TGTGCCAGCTCACCACGCCAGCGTCGAGCGTCCCAAAACATTCAGTACTTC.

This chain joins TRBV24-1 and TRBJ2-6; tentatively, D is TRBD1 (5 bases). Germline CDR1 and CDR2: KGHDR and SFDVKD. Trimming took off 4 bases at V and 4 bases at J, with 10 bases between the two ends. This CDR3 region has 15 residues. Here the CDR3 reads CATSDPGLGANVLTF. The CDR3 coding sequence is TGTGCCACCAGTGACCCAGGGTTAGGGGCCAACGTCCTGACTTTC.

The chain couples TRBV11-2 to TRBJ2-1; 9 bases map to TRBD2. Germline CDR1 reads SGHAT; CDR2 reads FQNNGV. The CDR3 spans 17 residues. Trimming took 4 bases from V and 12 from J; bases not matched to a gene: 19. CDR3 sequence: CASSSLGERGAKGGQFF. CDR3 DNA: TGTGCCAGCAGCTCCCTGGGGGAGCGGGGGGCAAAAGGGGGGCAGTTCTTC.

This clone was recorded a few times. The rearrangement links TRBV5-8 to TRBJ1-2; D is ambiguous. Germline CDR1 reads SGHTS; CDR2 reads YDEGEE. CDR3 length equals 15 residues. With 0 bases removed from V and 0 bases from J, the gap between germline ends came to 9 bases. The DNA of the CDR3 is TGTGCCAGCAGCTTGGGACATCTGGCTAACTATGGCTACACCTTC. The encoded protein is CASSLGHLANYGYTF. The full variable domain, in which reference TRBV5-8 and TRBJ1-2 provide the parts outside the CDR3, is EAGVTQSPTHLIKTRGQQATLRCSPISGHTSVYWYQQALGLGLQFLLWYDEGEERNRGNFPPRFSGRQFPNYSSELNVNALELEDSALYLCASSLGHLANYGYTFGSGTRLTVV.

V usage is TRBV19 and J usage is TRBJ2-5, with D perhaps TRBD2 (5 bases). Germline V lookup: CDR1 LNHDA, CDR2 SQIVND (reference sequence). Trimming pared 4 bases from V and 5 bases from J, leaving 17 bases between. CDR3 length: 15 amino acids. CDR3 in DNA: TGTGCCAGTAGTACTAACGGGAAGCCAAAGGAGACCCAGTACTTC. Protein sequence: CASSTNGKPKETQYF.

This clone was counted a single time. This chain joins TRBV28 and TRBJ2-1; D unresolved. This CDR3 is built from 13 residues. Germline V gene lookup returns CDR1 MDHEN and CDR2 SYDVKM. V lost 7 bases and J lost 0, with 7 bases in between. The CDR3 coding sequence is TGTGCCAGCACCCCCAGCTCCTACAATGAGCAGTTCTTC. It encodes CASTPSSYNEQFF.

This clone showed up just once. The chain uses TRBV7-9 and TRBJ2-7, with D hard to call. The germline gives CDR1 SEHNR, CDR2 FQNEAQ (reference sequence). Trimming took 1 base from V and 5 from J, leaving 9 bases between them. This CDR3 region has 13 residues. The CDR3 region is CASSLGPRNEQYF. The CDR3, as DNA: TGTGCCAGCAGCTTAGGGCCCCGAAACGAGCAGTACTTC.

The chain couples TRBV6-5 to TRBJ1-2, with 11 bases identical to TRBD1. Germline V gene lookup returns CDR1 MNHEY and CDR2 SVGAGI. Trimming at V came to 2 bases and at J to 2 bases, leaving 1 base not matched to a gene. The CDR3 extends over 15 amino acids. The DNA of the CDR3 is TGTGCCAGCAGTTACAGGACAGGGGGCAACTATGGCTACACCTTC. This sequence encodes CASSYRTGGNYGYTF.

The genes are TRBV6-5 and TRBJ2-7, with 9 bases lining up with TRBD1. CDR1 is MNHEY and CDR2 is SVGAGI in the germline V gene. V lost 10 bases to trimming and J lost 12 bases; unmatched junction nucleotides: 13. This CDR3 region has 12 residues. CDR3 residues: CATPGQGPIWYF. The CDR3 nucleotides are TGTGCCACCCCGGGACAGGGCCCTATATGGTACTTC.

The V gene is TRBV2, the J gene TRBJ2-2; tentatively, D is TRBD2 (5 bases). Trimming removed 6 bases from V and 6 bases from J, with 14 bases in between. In germline, CDR1 is SNHLY, CDR2 FYNNEI. The CDR3 sequence is 14 residues long. The CDR3 bases are TGTGCCAGCAGACAAACACCCGGGGCCGGGGAGCTGTTTTTT. Translated: CASRQTPGAGELFF.

The chain links TRBV12-3 or TRBV12-4 to TRBJ2-7, with a weak D call TRBD2 (5 bases). CDR3 length equals 13 residues. Trimming removed 6 bases at V and 9 bases at J, with 18 bases between. CDR3 loop: CASSRTFGVGQYF. DNA of the CDR3: TGTGCCAGCAGCCGCACCTTCGGGGTCGGGCAGTACTTC.

The rearrangement joins TRBV2 to TRBJ2-5; D remains ambiguous. This CDR3 spans 12 amino acids. V dropped 3 bases and J dropped 4 bases, with 6 bases sitting between them. Germline values: CDR1 SNHLY, CDR2 FYNNEI. As DNA, the CDR3 is TGTGCCAGCAGTGAGAGGTTAGAGACCCAGTACTTC. Its protein product is CASSERLETQYF.

This clone was observed a single time. V usage is TRBV28 and J usage is TRBJ1-5; tentative D call: TRBD1 (5 bases). Germline V CDR1 and CDR2: MDHEN, SYDVKM. This CDR3 spans 15 amino acids. V was shortened by 4 bases and J by 1 base, with 11 bases between the two germline ends. The CDR3 here is CASSSAGRSNQPQHF. CDR3 nucleotides: TGTGCCAGCAGTTCCGCAGGGCGGAGCAATCAGCCCCAGCATTTT.

V and J are TRBV4-1 and TRBJ1-6; 7 bases align to TRBD1. Germline V lookup: CDR1 MGHRA, CDR2 YSYEKL. The CDR3 extends over 14 amino acids. Losses at the gene ends were 3 bases for V and 5 bases for J; bases not matched to a gene: 1. DNA for the CDR3: TGCGCCAGCAGCCATGACAGGGATAATTCACCCCTCCACTTT. Encoded protein: CASSHDRDNSPLHF.

The chain uses TRBV10-2 and TRBJ2-7, with TRBD1 matching over 10 bases. The CDR3 is made up of 14 amino acids. Trimming at V came to 7 bases and at J to 3 bases, leaving 6 bases not matched to a gene. The germline gives CDR1 WSHSY, CDR2 SAAADI. This chain's CDR3 is CASKRQGANYEQYF. CDR3 sequence (DNA): TGCGCCAGCAAGAGACAGGGGGCGAACTACGAGCAGTACTTC.

This clone turned up a few times. This chain connects TRBV13 to TRBJ2-7, with 8 bases fitting TRBD1. Germline V gene sequence: CDR1 PRHDT, CDR2 FYEKMQ (reference sequence). CDR3 length: 15 residues. J was trimmed by 4 bases and V by 4 bases; bases with no gene match: 9. The CDR3 spells CASSYPGQGIYEQYF. The CDR3 DNA is TGTGCCAGCAGCTATCCCGGACAGGGTATATACGAGCAGTACTTC.

This CDR3 reads CASSDPKQGAALDTEAFF. The CDR3 DNA is TGTGCCAGCAGTGACCCTAAACAGGGGGCGGCTTTGGACACTGAAGCTTTCTTT. The chain is built from TRBV6-1 and TRBJ1-1; 9 bases align to TRBD1. Per germline, CDR1 MNHNS and CDR2 SASEGT. The CDR3 length is 18 residues. V lost 3 bases to trimming and J lost 3 bases; unmatched junction nucleotides: 14.

The rearrangement joins TRBV5-1 to TRBJ2-3; no clear D gene. This CDR3 has 13 residues. Trimming pared 7 bases from V and 2 bases from J, leaving 11 bases between. Germline V CDR1 and CDR2: SGHRS, YFSETQ. DNA for the CDR3: TGCGCCAGCCGGCGGTCCTTCACAGATACGCAGTATTTT. It yields the protein CASRRSFTDTQYF. Based on the CDR3 plus reference TRBV5-1 and TRBJ2-3, the full variable domain is KAGVTQTPRYLIKTRGQQVTLSCSPISGHRSVSWYQQTPGQGLQFLFEYFSETQRNKGNFPGRFSGRQFSNSRSEMNVSTLELGDSALYLCASRRSFTDTQYFGPGTRLTVL.

On this clone: The same CDR3 arises from other DNA sequences in this sample as well. This rearrangement joins TRBV6-5 to TRBJ1-1; no firm D call. V dropped 6 bases and J dropped 1 base, with 9 bases sitting between them. This CDR3 contains 13 residues. The germline V gene encodes CDR1 MNHEY and CDR2 SVGAGI. CDR3 coding DNA: TGTGCCAGCAGAAAGACGGGGAACACTGAAGCTTTCTTT. It specifies CASRKTGNTEAFF.